These 21 T cell receptor beta chains came from one sample sequenced in a study of cytomegalovirus exposure and HLA in healthy donors. The PCR ran on 60 Vbeta and 13 Jbeta primers. Repertoires were generated with immunoSEQ multiplex PCR, while TCRdb's copy carries only in-frame clones and drops some. This table has over 150,000 clones, approximately 80% appearing once. Sequencing was done on a sample of PBMCs. The receptors come from a woman in her 40s in good health and CMV-seropositive.

V usage is TRBV5-4 and J usage is TRBJ2-3, with 7 bases matching TRBD2. This CDR3 is 15 amino acids long. Looked up from germline, CDR1 is SGHNT and CDR2 is YYREEE (reference sequence). Unmatched junction bases numbered 10, after V lost 3 bases and J lost 6 bases. CDR3 nucleotide sequence: TGTGCCAGCAGCTCCGGGGGAGCGGGGTATGATACGCAGTATTTT. It translates to CASSSGGAGYDTQYF.

As to this clone: Other DNA sequences in this specimen translate into the identical CDR3. The chain joins TRBV28 to TRBJ1-2; TRBD1 matches at 9 bases. Trimming at V came to 4 bases and at J to 3 bases, leaving 3 bases not matched to a gene. CDR3 length equals 14 residues. The germline gives CDR1 MDHEN, CDR2 SYDVKM. The CDR3 bases are TGTGCCAGCAGTTCACAGGGGGCGGACTATGGCTACACCTTC. Encoded protein: CASSSQGADYGYTF.

The sample holds a few counts of this clone. The chain links TRBV6-6 to TRBJ1-1; weak D call: TRBD1 (5 bases). Trimming took 7 bases from V and 0 from J, leaving 15 bases between them. Germline lookup yields CDR1 MNHNY and CDR2 SVGAGI (reference sequence). This CDR3 is 15 amino acids long. In nucleotides, the CDR3 is TGTGCCAGCAATCTACAGGTCGATGTGAACACTGAAGCTTTCTTT. It yields the protein CASNLQVDVNTEAFF.

A note on this clone: The junction and the germline gene differ at one end; a read error may be behind it. The sample contains more than one DNA sequence encoding this CDR3. CDR3 region: CATSTGTGGFHGYGYTF. Here the CDR3 DNA reads TGTGCCACCAGTACCGGGACAGGGGGCTTCCATGGCTATGGTTACACCTTC. V usage is TRBV15 and J usage is TRBJ1-2, with 12 positions matching TRBD1. The CDR3 totals 17 residues. In germline, CDR1 is LNHNV, CDR2 YYDKDF (reference sequence).

This sequence joins TRBV19 and TRBJ2-1; TRBD1 might be the D (6 bases). V was cut by 5 bases and J by 6 bases, with 11 bases left in between. The CDR3 sequence is 13 residues long. Looked up from germline, CDR1 is LNHDA and CDR2 is SQIVND (reference sequence). For the CDR3, the DNA is TGTGCCAGTAGTCTACAGGGATCCAATGAGCAGTTCTTC. Its protein product is CASSLQGSNEQFF.

J is TRBJ2-2 and V is TRBV5-1, with 7 bases identical to TRBD1. The CDR3 sequence is 15 residues long. Germline trimming cut 4 bases from V and 2 bases from J; bases unmatched to any gene: 5. Germline V gene sequence: CDR1 SGHRS, CDR2 YFSETQ. The CDR3 is CASSIGDSNTGELFF. CDR3 DNA: TGCGCCAGCAGCATAGGGGACAGTAACACCGGGGAGCTGTTTTTT. Variable domain in full (rest from reference TRBV5-1 and TRBJ2-2): KAGVTQTPRYLIKTRGQQVTLSCSPISGHRSVSWYQQTPGQGLQFLFEYFSETQRNKGNFPGRFSGRQFSNSRSEMNVSTLELGDSALYLCASSIGDSNTGELFFGEGSRLTVL.

This clone was detected once. This chain links TRBV7-6 with TRBJ2-2; 10 bases line up with TRBD2. Losses at the gene ends were 2 bases for V and 3 bases for J; bases not matched to a gene: 0. From germline, CDR1 is SGHVS and CDR2 FNYEAQ. This CDR3 comprises 15 residues. In nucleotides, the CDR3 is TGTGCCAGCAGCTTACTAGCGGGAGACACCGGGGAGCTGTTTTTT. Translated: CASSLLAGDTGELFF. Supplemented by reference TRBV7-6 and TRBJ2-2, the full variable domain reads GAGVSQSPRYKVTKRGQDVALRCDPISGHVSLYWYRQALGQGPEFLTYFNYEAQQDKSGLPNDRFSAERPEGSISTLTIQRTEQRDSAMYRCASSLLAGDTGELFFGEGSRLTVL.

The chain uses TRBV6-5 and TRBJ2-3; D not certain. Germline V lookup: CDR1 MNHEY, CDR2 SVGAGI. This CDR3 is 13 amino acids long. V was clipped by 3 bases and J by 3 bases, with 7 bases between them. Written as DNA, the CDR3 is TGTGCCAGCAGTTATCGAGAGACAGATACGCAGTATTTT. It specifies CASSYRETDTQYF.

V usage is TRBV28 and J usage is TRBJ2-6, with a weak D call TRBD2 (6 bases). Trimming removed 11 bases at V and 0 bases at J, with 14 bases between. The CDR3 is made up of 15 amino acids. The V gene's germline CDR1 is MDHEN and CDR2 SYDVKM. The CDR3 bases are TGTGCCTCGTGCCAGGGACTCTCTGGGGCCAACGTCCTGACTTTC. The encoded protein is CASCQGLSGANVLTF.

The genes are TRBV7-2 and TRBJ1-4; 8 nucleotides agree with TRBD1. The germline CDR1 and CDR2 sequences are SGHTA and FQGNSA. The CDR3 spans 14 residues. V was pared by 5 bases and J by 8 bases, with 7 bases of the junction left unmatched. CDR3 in amino acids: CASSLRTGYEKLFF. In DNA form, the CDR3 reads TGTGCCAGCAGCCTACGGACAGGGTACGAAAAACTGTTTTTT.

CDR3 bases: TGTGCCAGCAGCTCCCCCGGGACAAGATACGAGCAGTACTTC. Protein product: CASSSPGTRYEQYF. The chain uses TRBV28 and TRBJ2-7, with D possibly TRBD1 on 6 matching bases. This CDR3 is built from 14 residues. V lost 6 bases, J lost 4 bases, and 16 bases lay in between. In germline, CDR1 is MDHEN, CDR2 SYDVKM.

The chain combines TRBV29-1 with TRBJ1-3; D not resolved. Germline V gene lookup returns CDR1 SQVTM and CDR2 ANQGSEA. The CDR3 sequence is 12 residues long. Deletions cut 2 bases from V and 2 bases from J, with 4 bases between. This chain's CDR3 is CSVEITGNTIYF. The CDR3 DNA reads as TGCAGCGTTGAAATTACTGGAAACACCATATATTTT.

The chain links TRBV28 to TRBJ1-2, with D unclear. With 1 base removed from V and 6 bases from J, the gap between germline ends came to 18 bases. CDR1 and CDR2 from the germline V gene are MDHEN and SYDVKM. This CDR3 region has 16 residues. Here the CDR3 reads CASSLSTTSISNGYTF. CDR3 coding DNA: TGTGCCAGCAGTTTATCCACCACCAGTATTTCGAATGGCTACACCTTC.

This clone was observed once. The chain combines TRBV10-1 with TRBJ1-1, with 11 bases aligning to TRBD1. V lost 6 bases, J lost 5 bases, and 5 bases stayed unmatched. The CDR3 runs 14 residues. CDR1 is WNHNN, CDR2 SYGVQD, per germline (reference sequence). The CDR3 region has the DNA TGCGCCAGCAGGGGGGACAGGGGGGTGACTGAAGCTTTCTTT. Residues: CASRGDRGVTEAFF.

The chain carries TRBV28 and TRBJ2-3; TRBD1 aligns across 7 bases. Germline V lookup: CDR1 MDHEN, CDR2 SYDVKM. The CDR3 spans 16 residues. The V and J ends lost 7 bases and 2 bases, in that order; junction bases with no gene match: 12. The CDR3 nucleotides are TGTGCCAGCAATCATGGGACAGACGCTTACACAGATACGCAGTATTTT. It codes for CASNHGTDAYTDTQYF.

The chain is built from TRBV6-5 and TRBJ2-3; 7 bases line up with TRBD1. Germline V gene data show CDR1 as MNHEY and CDR2 as SVGAGI. The CDR3 totals 15 residues. Trimming removed 2 bases from V and 2 bases from J; junction bases left unmatched: 4. The CDR3 DNA reads TGTGCCAGCAGTTACAGGGGGCCGATCACAGATACGCAGTATTTT. Translated: CASSYRGPITDTQYF.

This clone occurred a few times. The rearrangement links TRBV4-2 to TRBJ1-1; D is undetermined. Per germline, CDR1 LGHNA and CDR2 YNFKEQ. CDR3 length: 14 residues. V was shortened by 4 bases and J by 8 bases, with 17 bases between the two germline ends. The CDR3 reads CASSPRGSGGEAFF. The CDR3 region has the DNA TGTGCCAGCAGCCCCCGGGGTAGTGGTGGAGAAGCTTTCTTT.

This clone was detected only a few times. This chain uses TRBV7-6 with TRBJ1-5; D is possibly TRBD1 (6 bases). Trimming took off 5 bases at V and 7 bases at J, with 12 bases between the two ends. CDR1 SGHVS and CDR2 FNYEAQ come from the germline V gene. The CDR3 spans 13 residues. The CDR3 nucleotides are TGTGCCAGCAGCCCACTAGGGGGACAGCCCCAGCATTTT. Its translation is CASSPLGGQPQHF.

The genes are TRBV7-9 and TRBJ1-2; D not certain. The CDR3 contains 13 residues. V shed 5 bases and J shed 8 bases, with 15 bases lying between them. The germline V gene has CDR1 SEHNR and CDR2 FQNEAQ (reference sequence). The DNA for the CDR3 is TGTGCCAGCAGCCCGGGAGGCTTTTCAGGCTACACCTTC. It is translated as CASSPGGFSGYTF.

The chain combines TRBV7-9 with TRBJ1-6, with D possibly TRBD1 on 5 matching bases. The CDR3 is 13 amino acids. Germline V lookup: CDR1 SEHNR, CDR2 FQNEAQ (reference sequence). Between the trimmed V and J ends, which lost 2 bases and 8 bases, there was a span of 7 bases. DNA for the CDR3: TGTGCCAGCAGCTTAAGGGGCGATTCACCCCTCCACTTT. Its translation is CASSLRGDSPLHF.

With regard to this clone: At one of its ends the junction is not consistent with the germline gene, which may arise from a read error. The J gene is TRBJ2-7, the V gene TRBV5-5, with 8 bases that match TRBD1. Looked up from germline, CDR1 is SGHKS and CDR2 is YYEKEE (reference sequence). This CDR3 region has 14 residues. The CDR3 DNA follows: TGTGCCAGCAGGTTGGGGACAGGCACCTACGAGCAGTACTTC. Its translation: CASRLGTGTYEQYF.